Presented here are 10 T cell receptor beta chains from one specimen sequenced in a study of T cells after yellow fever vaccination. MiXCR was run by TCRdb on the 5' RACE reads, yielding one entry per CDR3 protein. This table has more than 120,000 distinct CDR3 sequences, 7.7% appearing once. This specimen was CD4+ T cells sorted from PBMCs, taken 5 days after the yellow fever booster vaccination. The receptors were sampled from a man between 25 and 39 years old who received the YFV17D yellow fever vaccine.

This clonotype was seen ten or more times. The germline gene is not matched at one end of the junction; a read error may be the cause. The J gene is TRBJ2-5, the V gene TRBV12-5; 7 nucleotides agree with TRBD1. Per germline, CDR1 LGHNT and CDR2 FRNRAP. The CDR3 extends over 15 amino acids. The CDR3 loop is CASGLETGPQGTQYF. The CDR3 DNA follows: TGTGCTAGTGGTTTGGAGACAGGGCCCCAAGGGACCCAGTACTTC.

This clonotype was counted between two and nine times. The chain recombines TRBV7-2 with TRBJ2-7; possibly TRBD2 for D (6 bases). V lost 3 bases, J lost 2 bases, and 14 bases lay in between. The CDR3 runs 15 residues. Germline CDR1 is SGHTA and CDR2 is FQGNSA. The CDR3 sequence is CASSFGGTDPYEQYF. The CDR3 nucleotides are TGTGCCAGCAGCTTCGGAGGGACGGATCCCTACGAGCAGTACTTC.

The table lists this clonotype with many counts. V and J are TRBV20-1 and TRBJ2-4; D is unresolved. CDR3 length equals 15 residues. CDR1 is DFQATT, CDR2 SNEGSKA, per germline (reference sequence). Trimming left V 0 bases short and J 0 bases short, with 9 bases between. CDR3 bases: TGCAGTGCTAGAGAAGACACCCTAGCCAAAAACATTCAGTACTTC. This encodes CSAREDTLAKNIQYF.

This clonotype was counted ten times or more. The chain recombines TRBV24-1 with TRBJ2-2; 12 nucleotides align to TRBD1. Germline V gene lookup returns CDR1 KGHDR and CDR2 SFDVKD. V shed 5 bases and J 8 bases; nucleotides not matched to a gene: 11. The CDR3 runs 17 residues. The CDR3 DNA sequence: TGTGCCACCAGTGCCAGGGGACAGGGGGCTCCTGAGGGGGAGCTGTTTTTT. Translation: CATSARGQGAPEGELFF.

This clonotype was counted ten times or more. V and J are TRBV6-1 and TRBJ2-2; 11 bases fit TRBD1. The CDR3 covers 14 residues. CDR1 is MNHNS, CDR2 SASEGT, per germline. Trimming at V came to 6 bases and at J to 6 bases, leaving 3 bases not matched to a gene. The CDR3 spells CASREDRGPGELFF. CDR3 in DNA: TGTGCCAGCAGGGAGGACAGGGGGCCCGGGGAGCTGTTTTTT.

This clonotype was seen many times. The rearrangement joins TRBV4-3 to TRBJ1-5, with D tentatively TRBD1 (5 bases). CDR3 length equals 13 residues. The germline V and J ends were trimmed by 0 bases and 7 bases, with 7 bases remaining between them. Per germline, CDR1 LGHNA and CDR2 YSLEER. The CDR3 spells CASSQDWGQPQHF. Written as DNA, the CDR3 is TGCGCCAGCAGCCAAGACTGGGGCCAGCCCCAGCATTTT.

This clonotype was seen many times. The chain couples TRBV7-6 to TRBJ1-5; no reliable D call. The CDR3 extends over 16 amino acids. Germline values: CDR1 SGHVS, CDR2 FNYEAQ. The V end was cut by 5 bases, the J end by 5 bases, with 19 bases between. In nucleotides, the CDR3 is TGTGCCAGCAGCCCTCGCGGAGGGAGAGGCGATCAGCCCCAGCATTTT. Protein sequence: CASSPRGGRGDQPQHF.

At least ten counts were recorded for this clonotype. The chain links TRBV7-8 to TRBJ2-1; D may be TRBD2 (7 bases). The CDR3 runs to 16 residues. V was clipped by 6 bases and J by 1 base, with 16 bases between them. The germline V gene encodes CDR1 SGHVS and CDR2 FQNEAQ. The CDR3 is CASSRGGSLSYNEQFF. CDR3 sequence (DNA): TGTGCCAGCAGTAGGGGGGGATCCCTGTCCTACAATGAGCAGTTCTTC.

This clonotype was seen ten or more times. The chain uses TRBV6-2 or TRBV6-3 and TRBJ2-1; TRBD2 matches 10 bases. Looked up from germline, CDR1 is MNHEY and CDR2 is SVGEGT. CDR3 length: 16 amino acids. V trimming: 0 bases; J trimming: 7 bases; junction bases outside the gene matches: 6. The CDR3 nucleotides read TGTGCCAGCAGTTACTCGAGCGGGAGGGCCAGGAATGAGCAGTTCTTC. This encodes CASSYSSGRARNEQFF.

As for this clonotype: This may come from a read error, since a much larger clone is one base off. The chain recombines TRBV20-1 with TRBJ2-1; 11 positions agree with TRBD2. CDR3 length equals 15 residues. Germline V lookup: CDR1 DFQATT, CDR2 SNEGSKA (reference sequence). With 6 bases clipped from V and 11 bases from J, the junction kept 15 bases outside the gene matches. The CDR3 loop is CSASPLSSGRDQQFF. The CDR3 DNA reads TGCAGTGCCAGTCCCCTGAGTAGCGGGAGGGATCAGCAGTTCTTC.